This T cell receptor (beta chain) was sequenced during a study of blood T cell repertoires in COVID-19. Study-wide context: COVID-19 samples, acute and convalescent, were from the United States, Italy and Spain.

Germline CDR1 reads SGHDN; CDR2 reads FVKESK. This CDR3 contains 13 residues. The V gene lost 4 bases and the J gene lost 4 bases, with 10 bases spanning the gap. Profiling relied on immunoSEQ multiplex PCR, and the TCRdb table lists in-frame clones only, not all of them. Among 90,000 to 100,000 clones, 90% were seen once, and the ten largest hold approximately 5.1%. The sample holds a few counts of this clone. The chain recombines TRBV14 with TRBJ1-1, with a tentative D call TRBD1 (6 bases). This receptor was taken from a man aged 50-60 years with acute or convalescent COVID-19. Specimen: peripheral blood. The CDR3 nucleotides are TGTGCCAGCAGCCTTACGACAGGCACTGAAGCTTTCTTT. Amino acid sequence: CASSLTTGTEAFF.